Included here is one TCR beta chain sequence, with context. This specimen comes from a study of blood T cell repertoires in COVID-19. All enrollees were about 18 to 95 years old and from fewer than 25 US areas. Measured with immunoSEQ multiplex PCR; TCRdb has only the in-frame clones, and not every one. The profile shows about 370,000 clones, roughly 86% of them singletons. The length of the CDR3 is 13 residues. Germline CDR1 reads SGHTA; CDR2 reads FQGNSA. Trimming removed 4 bases from V and 7 bases from J, with 11 bases in between. Sequenced input: PBMCs or T cells enriched from blood (not recorded which). The J gene is TRBJ1-5, the V gene TRBV7-2; maybe TRBD1 (5 bases). The receptor's source is a woman in her thirties who had recovered from COVID-19. DNA of the CDR3: TGTGCCAGCAGCTCCGGGGGTAGGCAGCCCCAGCATTTT. Translation: CASSSGGRQPQHF.